Listed here is a single TCR beta chain. Germline CDR1 ENHRY, CDR2 SYGVKD. The ends were cut back, 6 bases at V and 3 bases at J, with 18 bases in the middle. This CDR3 is built from 16 residues. Version v3.0 of the immunoSEQ assay was performed at survey level. Sequenced by immunoSEQ multiplex PCR; TCRdb stores in-frame clones only, minus some. The sample records roughly 15,000 clones, around nine tenths being singletons. This sample stems from a study of long-term antiretroviral therapy in people with HIV. The input for sequencing was unsorted PBMCs, taken 2.2 to 2.3 years before starting antiretroviral therapy. The TCR was taken from a woman aged 25 to 39 with HIV. This rearrangement joins TRBV10-3 to TRBJ2-1, with D maybe TRBD2 (6 bases). The CDR3 DNA sequence: TGTGCCATCAGAGACCCCGGGGCGGGGTTCTACAATGAGCAGTTCTTC. This sequence encodes CAIRDPGAGFYNEQFF.